Shown below are 20 T cell receptor beta chains from a single sample sequenced in a study of cytomegalovirus exposure and HLA in healthy donors. In the PCR, 60 Vbeta and 13 Jbeta primers were used. Data came from immunoSEQ multiplex PCR; TCRdb stores just in-frame clones and leaves some out. The table includes roughly 160,000 clones, roughly 80% detected once. The sample was PBMCs. All receptors come from a man over 45 in good health and CMV-seropositive.

As to this clone: An end of the junction does not agree with germline; a read error may underlie this. The V call is TRBV5-8, the J call TRBJ2-6, with 7 bases fitting TRBD1. The CDR3 is made up of 13 amino acids. Per the germline V gene, CDR1 is SGHTS and CDR2 is YDEGEE. CDR3 sequence reads: CASSRTGTLLSLF. The CDR3 DNA reads as TGTGCCAGCTCCCGGACAGGAACCCTACTATCCTTATTC.

The chain recombines TRBV4-2 with TRBJ1-6; TRBD1 might be the D (5 bases). Germline assignment: CDR1 LGHNA and CDR2 YNFKEQ. V lost 0 bases and J lost 1, with 13 bases in between. The CDR3 runs 18 residues. The CDR3 DNA follows: TGTGCCAGCAGCCAAGAAAGGGGAAAGATATCCTATAATTCACCCCTCCACTTT. As protein: CASSQERGKISYNSPLHF.

Note on this clone: Without the conserved terminal phenylalanine or tryptophan, this CDR3 likely stems from a read error. This rearrangement joins TRBV5-1 to TRBJ1-2; weak D call: TRBD1 (5 bases). Germline V gene lookup returns CDR1 SGHRS and CDR2 YFSETQ. Between the trimmed V and J ends, which lost 0 bases and 0 bases, there was a span of 9 bases. The CDR3 loop spans 15 amino acids. The CDR3 region has the DNA TGCGCCAGCAGCTTGGGACAGCTAACTAACTATGGCTACACCTAC. As protein: CASSLGQLTNYGYTY.

V usage is TRBV6-5 and J usage is TRBJ2-5, with TRBD2 identical over 7 bases. The V gene end was trimmed by 2 bases and the J gene end by 4 bases; junction bases not matched to a gene: 7. Germline V lookup: CDR1 MNHEY, CDR2 SVGAGI. The CDR3 runs 15 residues. CDR3 in amino acids: CASSYGGSGLETQYF. DNA of the CDR3: TGTGCCAGCAGTTACGGTGGTAGCGGGTTAGAGACCCAGTACTTC.

The rearrangement joins TRBV5-1 to TRBJ1-6; D is perhaps TRBD1 (6 bases). Germline V CDR1 and CDR2: SGHRS, YFSETQ. The CDR3 covers 13 residues. With 6 bases removed from V and 9 bases from J, the gap between germline ends came to 13 bases. CDR3 nucleotides: TGCGCCAGCAACAGGGAAGATGGTTCACCCCTCCACTTT. Amino acids: CASNREDGSPLHF. The whole variable domain, remainder taken from reference TRBV5-1 and TRBJ1-6, is KAGVTQTPRYLIKTRGQQVTLSCSPISGHRSVSWYQQTPGQGLQFLFEYFSETQRNKGNFPGRFSGRQFSNSRSEMNVSTLELGDSALYLCASNREDGSPLHFGNGTRLTVT.

The rearrangement joins TRBV7-2 to TRBJ2-7; D may be TRBD2 (5 bases). Trimming left V 4 bases short and J 3 bases short, with 13 bases between. Germline values: CDR1 SGHTA, CDR2 FQGNSA. This CDR3 contains 14 residues. As DNA, the CDR3 is TGTGCCAGCAGCTCCCCCCTGGGAGACTACGAGCAGTACTTC. Protein sequence: CASSSPLGDYEQYF.

The chain recombines TRBV27 with TRBJ2-7, with D perhaps TRBD2 (5 bases). V gave up 1 base and J gave up 4 bases, with 8 bases separating them. The germline V gene has CDR1 MNHEY and CDR2 SMNVEV (reference sequence). CDR3 length: 13 residues. The CDR3 DNA is TGTGCCAGCAGTTTATGGCCGGGGTACGAGCAGTACTTC. Its translation is CASSLWPGYEQYF.

As concerns this clone: The junction and the germline gene differ at one end; a read error may be behind it. This rearrangement joins TRBV7-7 to TRBJ2-2, with D possibly TRBD1 on 6 matching bases. The CDR3 has 14 amino acids. CDR1 and CDR2 from the germline V gene are SSHAT and FNYEAQ (reference sequence). The CDR3 sequence: CASSLKQGAGELFF. DNA for the CDR3: TGTGCTAGCAGCTTAAAACAGGGTGCCGGGGAGCTGTTTTTT. The full variable domain, in which reference TRBV7-7 and TRBJ2-2 provide the parts outside the CDR3, is GAGVSQSPRYKVTKRGQDVTLRCDPISSHATLYWYQQALGQGPEFLTYFNYEAQPDKSGLPSDRFSAERPEGSISTLTIQRTEQRDSAMYRCASSLKQGAGELFFGEGSRLTVL.

The V gene is TRBV19, the J gene TRBJ2-2; TRBD1 matches 10 bases. Per germline, CDR1 LNHDA and CDR2 SQIVND (reference sequence). The V and J ends lost 6 bases and 7 bases, in that order; junction bases with no gene match: 5. The CDR3 runs to 14 residues. The CDR3 here is CASRTGGAGGELFF. CDR3 bases: TGTGCCAGTAGGACAGGGGGCGCAGGCGGGGAGCTGTTTTTT.

The chain has TRBV10-3 and TRBJ2-2; TRBD2 matches 8 bases. The ends lost 6 bases at V and 1 base at J; junction bases unmatched: 1. From germline, CDR1 is ENHRY and CDR2 SYGVKD. This CDR3 has 14 amino acids. CDR3 DNA: TGTGCCATCAGCGGGGGGGTGAACACCGGGGAGCTGTTTTTT. It yields the protein CAISGGVNTGELFF.

In its sample, this clone was seen once. The chain recombines TRBV5-1 with TRBJ1-4; 10 nucleotides line up with TRBD1. Trimming at V came to 5 bases and at J to 11 bases, leaving 12 bases not matched to a gene. The CDR3 sequence is 15 residues long. The germline CDR1 and CDR2 sequences are SGHRS and YFSETQ. CDR3 sequence (DNA): TGCGCCAGCAGTCCCGGCGGGACAGGGGAATACAAACTGTTTTTT. This encodes CASSPGGTGEYKLFF.

This clone was seen a handful of times. The CDR3 nucleotides read TGTGCCAGCAGATCCCGGGTGCTGGCTAATGAAAAACTGTTTTTT. Protein: CASRSRVLANEKLFF. The chain couples TRBV11-3 to TRBJ1-4; unclear D gene. The ends were cut back, 6 bases at V and 3 bases at J, with 14 bases in the middle. From germline, CDR1 is SGHNT and CDR2 YENEEA. This CDR3 has 15 residues.

The rearrangement links TRBV11-2 to TRBJ1-1; 8 positions match TRBD1. The germline gives CDR1 SGHAT, CDR2 FQNNGV. J was trimmed by 10 bases and V by 0 bases; bases with no gene match: 4. This CDR3 contains 13 residues. The CDR3 loop is CASSLDGQGAAFF. DNA of the CDR3: TGTGCCAGCAGCTTAGACGGACAGGGAGCAGCTTTCTTT.

CDR3 protein: CASSRGLTSGGTDTQYF. The CDR3 coding sequence is TGTGCCAGCAGCCGGGGACTGACTAGCGGGGGCACAGATACGCAGTATTTT. The chain links TRBV5-5 to TRBJ2-3; 11 bases are a match to TRBD2. V was pared by 4 bases and J by 1 base, with 8 bases of the junction left unmatched. This CDR3 contains 17 residues. In germline, CDR1 is SGHKS, CDR2 YYEKEE (reference sequence).

The chain recombines TRBV7-8 with TRBJ2-5; weak D call: TRBD2 (6 bases). Germline V gene data show CDR1 as SGHVS and CDR2 as FQNEAQ. The CDR3 is 11 residues long. Trimming took 5 bases from V and 12 from J, leaving 13 bases between them. In DNA form, the CDR3 reads TGTGCCAGCAGCAAGGGACTGCCGGAGTACTTC. This translates into CASSKGLPEYF.

The V gene is TRBV9, the J gene TRBJ2-3; D is possibly TRBD2 (5 bases). V was pared by 3 bases and J by 9 bases, with 11 bases between. Per the germline V gene, CDR1 is SGDLS and CDR2 is YYNGEE. The CDR3 runs to 12 residues. CDR3 DNA: TGTGCCAGCAGCGGGACTCTTGGAACGCAGTATTTT. This sequence encodes CASSGTLGTQYF.

The V gene is TRBV28, the J gene TRBJ1-2, with D uncertain. This CDR3 has 15 amino acids. The V and J ends lost 6 bases and 6 bases respectively, with 20 bases between them. The germline CDR1 and CDR2 sequences are MDHEN and SYDVKM. The CDR3 spells CASRRNLGGGDGYTF. CDR3 sequence (DNA): TGTGCCAGCAGGCGAAACCTGGGTGGCGGGGATGGCTACACCTTC.

The chain has TRBV11-3 and TRBJ2-1; 8 bases line up with TRBD1. V lost 2 bases to trimming and J lost 7 bases; unmatched junction nucleotides: 1. Germline V gene data show CDR1 as SGHNT and CDR2 as YENEEA. The CDR3 contains 13 residues. The CDR3 is CASSLRTGNEQFF. The CDR3 nucleotides read TGTGCCAGCAGCTTAAGGACAGGGAATGAGCAGTTCTTC.

This chain joins TRBV7-2 and TRBJ2-7; 7 bases are a match to TRBD1. The CDR3 contains 15 residues. The germline gives CDR1 SGHTA, CDR2 FQGNSA. After removal of 1 base from V and 0 bases from J, the junction contained 3 bases not matched to a gene. DNA for the CDR3: TGTGCCAGCAGCTTAGACTCAGGGGGCTCCTACGAGCAGTACTTC. It translates to CASSLDSGGSYEQYF.

The chain uses TRBV7-2 and TRBJ2-3; 8 bases fit TRBD2. The junction had 5 bases not matched to a gene; V was cut back by 5 bases and J by 1 base. The CDR3 is 15 residues long. The V gene's germline CDR1 is SGHTA and CDR2 FQGNSA. This CDR3 is CASSPGGGRTDTQYF. CDR3 nucleotides: TGTGCCAGCAGCCCCGGGGGGGGTCGCACAGATACGCAGTATTTT. The full variable domain, with the rest looked up from reference TRBV7-2 and TRBJ2-3, is GAGVSQSPSNKVTEKGKDVELRCDPISGHTALYWYRQSLGQGLEFLIYFQGNSAPDKSGLPSDRFSAERTGGSVSTLTIQRTQQEDSAVYLCASSPGGGRTDTQYFGPGTRLTVL.